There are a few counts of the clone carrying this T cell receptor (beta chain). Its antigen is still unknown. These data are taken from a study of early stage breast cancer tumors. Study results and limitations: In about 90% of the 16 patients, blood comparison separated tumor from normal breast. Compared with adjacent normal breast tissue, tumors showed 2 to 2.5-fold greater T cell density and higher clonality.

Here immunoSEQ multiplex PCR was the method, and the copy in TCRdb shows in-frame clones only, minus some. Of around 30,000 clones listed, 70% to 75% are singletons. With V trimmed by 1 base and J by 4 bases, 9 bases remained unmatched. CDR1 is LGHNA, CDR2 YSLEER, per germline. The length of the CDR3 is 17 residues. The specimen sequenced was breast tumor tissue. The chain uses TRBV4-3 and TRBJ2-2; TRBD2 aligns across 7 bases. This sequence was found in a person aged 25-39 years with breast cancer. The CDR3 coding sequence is TGCGCCAGCAGCCAAGCTTACCCGGGAGGCACCACCGGGGAGCTGTTTTTT. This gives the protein CASSQAYPGGTTGELFF.